The clone carrying this TCR beta chain occurred a few times. Its antigen remains unidentified. TCRdb used MiXCR to reprocess the 5' RACE reads, holding one entry per CDR3 protein. Here the sample spans about 500,000 distinct CDR3 sequences, approximately 16% being singletons. Per the germline V gene, CDR1 is LGHNA and CDR2 is YSLEER. The CDR3 spans 15 residues. After removal of 3 bases from V and 6 bases from J, the junction contained 4 bases not matched to a gene. This entry belongs to a study of T cells after yellow fever vaccination. Study context: Fractions containing few cells were prepared with SMART-Seq v4 Ultra Low Input.

The study's findings and limits: A small share of clonotypes appeared in both CD4 and CD8 compartments.

The chain joins TRBV4-3 to TRBJ2-3, with 12 positions matching TRBD1. The receptor's source is a man aged 18 to 30 who received the YFV17D yellow fever vaccine. The source material was PBMCs, sampled 5 days after the first yellow fever vaccination. The CDR3 DNA reads TGCGCCAGCAGCCAGGGACAGGGGGCTTGGGATACGCAGTATTTT. This translates into CASSQGQGAWDTQYF.